The 20 T cell receptor beta chains listed next were all sequenced from one sample in a study of OX40 agonist ivuxolimab in advanced cancers. Libraries were prepared by immunoSEQ multiplex PCR; TCRdb keeps only in-frame clonotypes and omits some of them. The sample includes around 89,000 clones, about nine tenths of them seen just once. The sample in question was CD4+ or CD8+ T cells sorted from blood, obtained in a trial of the OX40 agonist ivuxolimab. The receptors were gathered from an adult with an advanced solid tumor such as melanoma, head and neck, liver or kidney cancer.

The chain combines TRBV10-1 with TRBJ1-2; no clear D. Germline CDR1 and CDR2: WNHNN and SYGVQD (reference sequence). With 3 bases removed from V and 4 bases from J, the gap between germline ends came to 12 bases. This CDR3 has 14 amino acids. CDR3: CASSDSPGVYGYTF. The CDR3 region has the DNA TGCGCCAGCAGTGATTCCCCAGGAGTCTATGGCTACACCTTC.

The chain couples TRBV28 to TRBJ1-2; no reliable D call. The CDR3 spans 15 residues. CDR1 is MDHEN and CDR2 is SYDVKM in the germline V gene. The V end lost 2 bases, the J end lost 1 base, and 11 bases lay between the germline ends. CDR3 nucleotide sequence: TGTGCCAGCAGTTTAGGTCGACCAAATAACTATGGCTACACCTTC. Its protein is CASSLGRPNNYGYTF.

The rearrangement links TRBV18 to TRBJ2-7; D is undetermined. Germline V gene data show CDR1 as KGHSH and CDR2 as LQKENI. V dropped 5 bases and J dropped 1 base, with 12 bases sitting between them. The length of the CDR3 is 14 residues. The CDR3 nucleotides read TGTGCCAGCTCATCGGGTACAGCTTCCTACGAGCAGTACTTC. Its protein is CASSSGTASYEQYF.

In this sample, this clone turned up once. The chain recombines TRBV7-9 with TRBJ2-7; unclear D gene. The CDR3 covers 14 residues. Germline V lookup: CDR1 SEHNR, CDR2 FQNEAQ (reference sequence). The V end lost 10 bases, the J end lost 0 bases, and 16 bases lay between the germline ends. In DNA form, the CDR3 reads TGTGCCACCCTCTCGACGGTGAGCTCCTACGAGCAGTACTTC. Residues: CATLSTVSSYEQYF.

This rearrangement joins TRBV18 to TRBJ1-1; no reliable D call. The V gene's germline CDR1 is KGHSH and CDR2 LQKENI. V gave up 1 base and J gave up 8 bases, with 11 bases separating them. CDR3 length: 13 residues. The CDR3 reads CASSPLSTGEAFF. In nucleotides, the CDR3 is TGTGCCAGCTCACCACTCTCAACGGGGGAAGCTTTCTTT.

The V gene is TRBV28, the J gene TRBJ1-6; D is unresolved. Germline assignment: CDR1 MDHEN and CDR2 SYDVKM. CDR3 length: 12 amino acids. V lost 5 bases to trimming and J lost 12 bases, with 11 bases between them. The CDR3 sequence: CASSPQSLPLHF. In nucleotides, the CDR3 is TGTGCCAGCAGTCCACAGAGTTTACCCCTCCACTTT.

The table lists this clone with a count of one. The rearrangement uses TRBV7-2 and TRBJ2-1, with 7 bases matching TRBD1. The V gene end was trimmed by 5 bases and the J gene end by 8 bases; junction bases not matched to a gene: 12. The CDR3 loop spans 15 amino acids. Germline CDR1 and CDR2: SGHTA and FQGNSA. The CDR3 coding sequence is TGTGCCAGCAGCCCTTTCCCCAGGGGGAGAGATGAGCAGTTCTTC. It encodes CASSPFPRGRDEQFF.

This chain uses TRBV19 with TRBJ1-1; a possible D gene is TRBD1 (5 bases). This CDR3 comprises 14 residues. Trimming took 3 bases from V and 2 from J, leaving 10 bases between them. The germline gives CDR1 LNHDA, CDR2 SQIVND (reference sequence). The CDR3, as DNA: TGTGCCAGTAGTATTACGGGGGGAAACACTGAAGCTTTCTTT. Protein: CASSITGGNTEAFF.

The V and J genes are TRBV15 and TRBJ2-7; tentatively, D is TRBD2 (6 bases). Deletions cut 3 bases from V and 0 bases from J, with 12 bases between. The CDR3 runs 15 residues. The germline gives CDR1 LNHNV, CDR2 YYDKDF (reference sequence). The CDR3 loop reads CATSRGGLSSYEQYF. For the CDR3, the DNA is TGTGCCACCAGCAGGGGGGGACTCTCCTCCTACGAGCAGTACTTC.

The chain recombines TRBV5-1 with TRBJ2-1; D is perhaps TRBD2 (6 bases). The ends were cut back, 0 bases at V and 5 bases at J, with 12 bases in the middle. The CDR3 contains 15 residues. CDR1 SGHRS and CDR2 YFSETQ come from the germline V gene. The CDR3 spells CASSLGEVGDNEQFF. CDR3 nucleotide sequence: TGCGCCAGCAGCTTGGGGGAGGTTGGGGACAATGAGCAGTTCTTC.

This sequence joins TRBV2 and TRBJ2-7, with D possibly TRBD2 on 6 matching bases. The CDR3 sequence is 14 residues long. Looked up from germline, CDR1 is SNHLY and CDR2 is FYNNEI. The V and J ends lost 7 bases and 7 bases respectively, with 20 bases between them. The CDR3 loop is CASMLDGGYGEQYF. CDR3 nucleotides: TGTGCCAGCATGTTGGACGGGGGATATGGAGAGCAGTACTTC.

The rearrangement joins TRBV27 to TRBJ1-1; the D is unclear. Trimming cost V 3 bases and J 4 bases, with 9 bases left between them. Germline-derived CDR1 and CDR2 are MNHEY and SMNVEV (reference sequence). CDR3 length: 13 residues. CDR3 residues: CASSFWVGTEAFF. The CDR3 DNA reads TGTGCCAGCAGTTTTTGGGTGGGCACTGAAGCTTTCTTT.

The sample holds one count of this clone. J is TRBJ2-3 and V is TRBV18, with a weak D call TRBD2 (5 bases). The CDR3 runs 14 residues. Germline V gene data show CDR1 as KGHSH and CDR2 as LQKENI. V shed 3 bases and J shed 3 bases, with 10 bases lying between them. CDR3 protein: CASSPAGNTDTQYF. The CDR3 DNA is TGTGCCAGCTCACCGGCGGGTAATACAGATACGCAGTATTTT.

This chain joins TRBV4-3 and TRBJ1-2; perhaps TRBD1 as D (5 bases). V gave up 4 bases and J gave up 4 bases, with 16 bases separating them. Germline CDR1 is LGHNA and CDR2 is YSLEER. The CDR3 has 15 amino acids. In nucleotides, the CDR3 is TGCGCCAGCAGCCGGGATGACAGCGAAATCTATGGCTACACCTTC. It is translated as CASSRDDSEIYGYTF.

This chain uses TRBV28 with TRBJ1-2; a weak D match, TRBD1 (5 bases). CDR3 length: 12 amino acids. Germline V gene sequence: CDR1 MDHEN, CDR2 SYDVKM. Trimming took 4 bases from V and 5 from J, leaving 8 bases between them. The CDR3 sequence is CASSSGGYGYTF. The CDR3 coding sequence is TGTGCCAGCAGTTCCGGGGGATATGGCTACACCTTC.

The J gene is TRBJ1-6, the V gene TRBV27, with D possibly TRBD1 on 6 matching bases. Germline CDR1 is MNHEY and CDR2 is SMNVEV (reference sequence). The CDR3 sequence is 15 residues long. V was clipped by 3 bases and J by 5 bases, with 11 bases between them. CDR3 region: CASSFLQGDNSPLHF. The CDR3 DNA sequence: TGTGCCAGCAGTTTTCTACAGGGCGATAATTCACCCCTCCACTTT.

J is TRBJ1-2 and V is TRBV5-4; 10 nucleotides agree with TRBD1. V trimming: 0 bases; J trimming: 7 bases; junction bases outside the gene matches: 3. Germline V gene lookup returns CDR1 SGHNT and CDR2 YYREEE (reference sequence). CDR3 length equals 14 residues. CDR3 in amino acids: CASSLEGTGAGYTF. CDR3 bases: TGTGCCAGCAGCTTGGAAGGGACAGGGGCTGGCTACACCTTC.

The CDR3 region has the DNA TGTGCCAGCAGCCCATTAAGGCTGAACACTGAAGCTTTCTTT. This codes for CASSPLRLNTEAFF. The gene calls are TRBV28 and TRBJ1-1; D is unresolved. The V end lost 6 bases, the J end lost 0 bases, and 11 bases lay between the germline ends. Germline-derived CDR1 and CDR2 are MDHEN and SYDVKM. This CDR3 has 14 amino acids.

The chain couples TRBV6-1 to TRBJ1-4; D unclear. This CDR3 comprises 13 residues. CDR1 and CDR2 (germline): MNHNS, SASEGT. V was shortened by 7 bases and J by 4 bases, with 10 bases between the two germline ends. The CDR3: CASNKGVNEKLFF. CDR3 DNA: TGTGCCAGCAACAAGGGAGTTAATGAAAAACTGTTTTTT.

The chain joins TRBV19 to TRBJ1-1, with 7 bases aligning to TRBD1. CDR3 length equals 13 residues. Unmatched junction bases numbered 8, after V lost 8 bases and J lost 5 bases. Germline V lookup: CDR1 LNHDA, CDR2 SQIVND (reference sequence). The CDR3 region is CASGTGTETEAFF. CDR3 bases: TGTGCCAGTGGCACCGGGACAGAGACTGAAGCTTTCTTT.